The T cell receptor beta chain under discussion was sequenced for a study of shared clonotypes between healthy human individuals. Study-level findings and limits: Of the naive CD4 clonotypes, approximately 5% were shared across a handful of donors. Clonotype sharing among donors likely depends on sequencing depth. As a rule, naive subsets had a larger estimated richness than memory subsets.

Germline V lookup: CDR1 MNHNS, CDR2 SASEGT. V was cut by 2 bases and J by 4 bases, with 14 bases left in between. This CDR3 comprises 15 residues. It was across several immunoSEQ plates that each subset's genomic DNA was evenly split. TCRdb's copy holds only in-frame clones and misses some; the assay was immunoSEQ multiplex PCR. Among about 600,000 clones, less than 98% were seen once, and the ten largest hold 0.045% to 0.07%. In the case of this clone: As yet, its antigen is unknown.

The rearrangement joins TRBV6-1 to TRBJ1-1; D is uncertain. The TCR originated in a woman aged 25 to 39 in good health. The sequenced sample consisted of naive CD4+ T cells sorted from blood. Subset here: CD45RA+ positively selected. The CDR3 coding sequence is TGTGCCAGCAGTGAAAACCCACAAGGAGTCACTGAAGCTTTCTTT. Protein product: CASSENPQGVTEAFF.